The 29 T cell receptor beta chains listed next were all sequenced from one sample in a study of shared clonotypes between healthy human individuals. Data came from immunoSEQ multiplex PCR; TCRdb stores just in-frame clones and leaves some out. The table includes 2.5 million or so clones, around 94% detected once. Sequencing used naive CD4+ T cells sorted from blood. As for subset: CD45RA+ positively selected. Receptors originate from a man younger than 30 in good health.

Concerning this clone: This CDR3 is also generated by other DNA sequences in the sample. This chain connects TRBV5-1 to TRBJ1-4; TRBD1 might be the D (5 bases). V dropped 4 bases and J dropped 7 bases, with 11 bases sitting between them. The germline V gene encodes CDR1 SGHRS and CDR2 YFSETQ. The CDR3 spans 13 residues. The CDR3 DNA follows: TGCGCCAGCAGCCGGGGCTGGGGTGAAAAACTGTTTTTT. Protein: CASSRGWGEKLFF.

Details on this clone: Other DNA sequences within the sample encode an identical CDR3. The rearrangement links TRBV10-3 to TRBJ1-5, with D uncertain. Deletions cut 3 bases from V and 1 base from J, with 4 bases between. CDR1 and CDR2 (germline): ENHRY, SYGVKD. This CDR3 is built from 13 residues. DNA of the CDR3: TGTGCCATCAGTGATACGAGCAATCAGCCCCAGCATTTT. Translating it yields CAISDTSNQPQHF.

This chain connects TRBV7-3 to TRBJ2-3; TRBD2 might be the D (5 bases). The CDR3 consists of 13 residues. Trimming pared 2 bases from V and 9 bases from J, leaving 12 bases between. The germline V gene encodes CDR1 SGHTA and CDR2 FQGTGA. As DNA, the CDR3 is TGTGCCAGCAGCTTACTCCCAGCGGCGACGCAGTATTTT. It codes for CASSLLPAATQYF.

The chain links TRBV5-4 to TRBJ1-2; TRBD1 aligns across 7 bases. V gave up 3 bases and J gave up 6 bases; unmatched junction bases: 5. The CDR3 loop spans 13 amino acids. CDR1 and CDR2 (germline): SGHNT, YYREEE (reference sequence). The CDR3 reads CASSYDRVNGYTF. As DNA, the CDR3 is TGTGCCAGCAGCTACGACAGGGTAAATGGCTACACCTTC. The entire variable domain, with the rest obtained from reference TRBV5-4 and TRBJ1-2, is as follows: ETGVTQSPTHLIKTRGQQVTLRCSSQSGHNTVSWYQQALGQGPQFIFQYYREEENGRGNFPPRFSGLQFPNYSSELNVNALELDDSALYLCASSYDRVNGYTFGSGTRLTVV.

The V call is TRBV6-5, the J call TRBJ1-4, with D maybe TRBD1 (5 bases). Trimming shortened V by 5 bases and J by 3 bases, and 13 bases separated the two germline ends. CDR3 size: 15 residues. Germline V gene data show CDR1 as MNHEY and CDR2 as SVGAGI. CDR3 nucleotide sequence: TGTGCCAGCAGTAAACGGGGGGGATCTAATGAAAAACTGTTTTTT. Its protein product is CASSKRGGSNEKLFF.

This clone was seen a handful of times. The same CDR3 arises from other DNA sequences in this sample as well. This chain joins TRBV18 and TRBJ1-1; D might be TRBD1 (5 bases). CDR1 KGHSH and CDR2 LQKENI come from the germline V gene. The CDR3 is made up of 13 amino acids. The V and J ends lost 3 bases and 0 bases respectively, with 5 bases between them. The CDR3 region is CASSPGVNTEAFF. In DNA form, the CDR3 reads TGTGCCAGCTCACCGGGGGTGAACACTGAAGCTTTCTTT.

This clone was counted a few times. The chain uses TRBV6-5 and TRBJ1-6, with D hard to call. The CDR3 spans 14 residues. V was cut by 7 bases and J by 5 bases, with 12 bases left in between. Germline-derived CDR1 and CDR2 are MNHEY and SVGAGI. The CDR3 loop reads CASMASSDNSPLHF. CDR3 coding DNA: TGTGCCAGCATGGCGAGTTCAGATAATTCACCCCTCCACTTT.

CDR3 sequence reads: CASSLAVGFGELFF. CDR3 DNA: TGTGCCAGCAGCTTAGCTGTCGGGTTCGGGGAGCTGTTTTTT. This chain uses TRBV7-2 with TRBJ2-2; D uncertain. This CDR3 has 14 amino acids. Trimming shortened V by 0 bases and J by 7 bases, and 9 bases separated the two germline ends. CDR1 is SGHTA, CDR2 FQGNSA, per germline.

V and J are TRBV29-1 and TRBJ2-7; the D call may be TRBD1 or TRBD2 (5 bases each). The CDR3 is made up of 13 amino acids. V was trimmed by 4 bases and J by 2 bases, leaving 12 bases between them. Germline lookup yields CDR1 SQVTM and CDR2 ANQGSEA. The CDR3 region is CSVGSGATYEQYF. CDR3 coding DNA: TGCAGCGTTGGGTCCGGGGCCACCTACGAGCAGTACTTC.

As for this clone: The sample carries other DNA sequences with the same CDR3. The chain has TRBV18 and TRBJ2-3; 9 bases are shared with TRBD2. Trimming cost V 3 bases and J 1 base; bases outside gene matches: 2. The CDR3 consists of 15 residues. Germline CDR1 KGHSH, CDR2 LQKENI. The CDR3 nucleotides read TGTGCCAGCTCACCCTTAGCGGGAGGCACAGATACGCAGTATTTT. As protein: CASSPLAGGTDTQYF.

The chain carries TRBV6-6 and TRBJ1-4; D uncertain. Germline CDR1 MNHNY, CDR2 SVGAGI (reference sequence). The CDR3 is made up of 12 amino acids. V lost 6 bases, J lost 5 bases, and 7 bases lay in between. The CDR3 nucleotides are TGTGCCAGCAGATCCGGGAATGAAAAACTGTTTTTT. It codes for CASRSGNEKLFF.

The gene calls are TRBV18 and TRBJ2-1; 10 nucleotides align to TRBD2. The CDR3 covers 16 residues. Trimming at V came to 1 base and at J to 9 bases, leaving 9 bases not matched to a gene. From germline, CDR1 is KGHSH and CDR2 LQKENI. This CDR3 is CASSPRTAGGQIEQFF. CDR3 bases: TGTGCCAGCTCACCACGTACAGCGGGGGGGCAGATTGAGCAGTTCTTC.

The genes are TRBV9 and TRBJ2-7; 9 positions agree with TRBD2. CDR3 length: 16 amino acids. Germline V lookup: CDR1 SGDLS, CDR2 YYNGEE. With V trimmed by 4 bases and J by 4 bases, 12 bases remained unmatched. DNA of the CDR3: TGTGCCAGCAGCTTCGACCCGGGACTAGCAGTATACGAGCAGTACTTC. This translates into CASSFDPGLAVYEQYF.

The J gene is TRBJ2-7, the V gene TRBV9, with 10 bases lining up with TRBD2. The germline CDR1 and CDR2 sequences are SGDLS and YYNGEE. The trim removed 3 bases at V and 6 bases at J, leaving 12 bases unmatched. The CDR3 has 16 amino acids. The chain's CDR3 is CASSAGRLAGEVEQYF. CDR3 DNA sequence: TGTGCCAGCAGCGCGGGGCGGCTAGCGGGAGAGGTCGAGCAGTACTTC.

This clone was seen just once. This chain uses TRBV2 with TRBJ1-2; D remains ambiguous. The germline CDR1 and CDR2 sequences are SNHLY and FYNNEI. This CDR3 has 14 amino acids. V was trimmed by 7 bases and J by 5 bases, leaving 17 bases between them. In nucleotides, the CDR3 is TGTGCCAGCAAAATCCGGGAGGGTAGATATGGCTACACCTTC. It specifies CASKIREGRYGYTF.

This sequence joins TRBV6-1 and TRBJ2-2, with a possible D match to TRBD1 (5 bases). V lost 7 bases to trimming and J lost 1 base, with 13 bases between them. The CDR3 length is 15 residues. Germline V gene sequence: CDR1 MNHNS, CDR2 SASEGT. This CDR3 is CASNSRQGNTGELFF. Written as DNA, the CDR3 is TGTGCCAGCAACTCACGGCAGGGGAACACCGGGGAGCTGTTTTTT.

Remarks on this clone: Different DNA sequences within this sample yield the same CDR3. The chain has TRBV7-2 and TRBJ2-7, with D perhaps TRBD1 or TRBD2 (5 bases each). V lost 1 base and J lost 3, with 13 bases in between. Germline lookup yields CDR1 SGHTA and CDR2 FQGNSA. The CDR3 consists of 15 residues. This chain's CDR3 is CASSLEGTGIYEQYF. CDR3 nucleotide sequence: TGTGCCAGCAGCTTAGAAGGGACCGGTATCTACGAGCAGTACTTC.

This clone was recorded once. The rearrangement links TRBV18 to TRBJ2-3, with 8 positions matching TRBD1. The CDR3 totals 16 residues. CDR1 and CDR2 from the germline V gene are KGHSH and LQKENI. Losses at the gene ends were 4 bases for V and 3 bases for J; bases not matched to a gene: 9. For the CDR3, the DNA is TGTGCCAGCTCACTCTCCGGGACAGGTGGAACAGATACGCAGTATTTT. Protein sequence: CASSLSGTGGTDTQYF. The full variable domain, rest sourced from reference TRBV18 and TRBJ2-3, is NAGVMQNPRHLVRRRGQEARLRCSPMKGHSHVYWYRQLPEEGLKFMVYLQKENIIDESGMPKERFSAEFPKEGPSILRIQQVVRGDSAAYFCASSLSGTGGTDTQYFGPGTRLTVL.

The chain is built from TRBV6-5 and TRBJ1-4; no clear D. The V end lost 5 bases, the J end lost 0 bases, and 7 bases lay between the germline ends. The germline gives CDR1 MNHEY, CDR2 SVGAGI. The CDR3 is made up of 14 amino acids. The CDR3 sequence is CASSKQTTNEKLFF. CDR3 in DNA: TGTGCCAGCAGTAAGCAAACAACTAATGAAAAACTGTTTTTT.

The V call is TRBV5-1, the J call TRBJ2-6; maybe TRBD1 (6 bases). The CDR3 contains 16 residues. V lost 2 bases and J lost 2, with 11 bases in between. Germline lookup yields CDR1 SGHRS and CDR2 YFSETQ. CDR3 nucleotides: TGCGCCAGCAGCTTCCCCGGGACACCTGGGGCCAACGTCCTGACTTTC. Translated: CASSFPGTPGANVLTF.

This chain links TRBV19 with TRBJ2-7, with D tentatively TRBD1 (5 bases). Germline lookup yields CDR1 LNHDA and CDR2 SQIVND (reference sequence). This CDR3 spans 13 amino acids. V was clipped by 6 bases and J by 7 bases, with 16 bases between them. The CDR3 protein is CASRAPGSGEQYF. CDR3 nucleotide sequence: TGTGCCAGTAGAGCCCCAGGGTCCGGGGAGCAGTACTTC. Using reference TRBV19 and TRBJ2-7 for the parts outside the CDR3, the full variable domain is DGGITQSPKYLFRKEGQNVTLSCEQNLNHDAMYWYRQDPGQGLRLIYYSQIVNDFQKGDIAEGYSVSREKKESFPLTVTSAQKNPTAFYLCASRAPGSGEQYFGPGTRLTVT.

This chain links TRBV28 with TRBJ2-7, with D possibly TRBD1 on 5 matching bases. Trimming stripped 5 bases from V and 5 bases from J, with 10 bases between. The CDR3 totals 12 residues. Germline V gene sequence: CDR1 MDHEN, CDR2 SYDVKM. The CDR3 loop reads CASSGRVHEQYF. DNA of the CDR3: TGTGCCAGCAGTGGCAGGGTCCACGAGCAGTACTTC.

This clone has just one count. The V gene is TRBV2, the J gene TRBJ1-4; 7 positions match TRBD1. Trimming cost V 4 bases and J 5 bases; bases outside gene matches: 4. Per germline, CDR1 SNHLY and CDR2 FYNNEI. The CDR3 spans 14 residues. The CDR3 reads CASSGDRRNEKLFF. The CDR3 DNA reads TGTGCCAGCAGTGGGGACAGAAGGAATGAAAAACTGTTTTTT.

The chain is built from TRBV28 and TRBJ1-2; TRBD1 matches at 9 bases. Germline V lookup: CDR1 MDHEN, CDR2 SYDVKM. The CDR3 runs 17 residues. Trimming removed 4 bases from V and 2 bases from J; junction bases left unmatched: 11. The CDR3, as DNA: TGTGCCAGCAGTTCCTTCACCGGGACAGGGATCAACTATGGCTACACCTTC. Residues: CASSSFTGTGINYGYTF.

In this sample, this clone turned up once. The V gene is TRBV30, the J gene TRBJ2-1, with 9 bases that match TRBD1. The ends lost 5 bases at V and 6 bases at J; junction bases unmatched: 11. The CDR3 sequence is 15 residues long. The V gene's germline CDR1 is GTSNPN and CDR2 SVGIG (reference sequence). DNA for the CDR3: TGTGCCTGGTCCACGCGGACAGGGGCGGGCAATGAGCAGTTCTTC. Protein product: CAWSTRTGAGNEQFF.

The chain links TRBV7-6 to TRBJ2-5; D might be TRBD2 (5 bases). The CDR3 consists of 16 residues. Trimming removed 2 bases at V and 2 bases at J, with 15 bases between. CDR1 and CDR2 from the germline V gene are SGHVS and FNYEAQ. The DNA for the CDR3 is TGTGCCAGCAGCTTATTAGAGGGTAAGACTCAAGAGACCCAGTACTTC. Protein: CASSLLEGKTQETQYF.

Notes on this clone: The sample carries other DNA sequences with the same CDR3. The gene calls are TRBV7-2 and TRBJ2-5, with no clear D. There are 13 residues in the CDR3. V was pared by 2 bases and J by 1 base, with 5 bases between. The germline gives CDR1 SGHTA, CDR2 FQGNSA. CDR3 sequence: CASSLSSQETQYF. CDR3 coding DNA: TGTGCCAGCAGCTTATCCAGCCAAGAGACCCAGTACTTC.

The gene calls are TRBV18 and TRBJ2-2, with 10 bases that match TRBD2. Germline lookup yields CDR1 KGHSH and CDR2 LQKENI. The CDR3 loop spans 16 amino acids. V lost 1 base to trimming and J lost 1 base; unmatched junction nucleotides: 0. CDR3 nucleotide sequence: TGTGCCAGCTCACCACGGACTAGCGGGAACACCGGGGAGCTGTTTTTT. As protein: CASSPRTSGNTGELFF.

The chain uses TRBV9 and TRBJ2-1, with no clear D. The CDR3 is 12 amino acids. Germline CDR1 reads SGDLS; CDR2 reads YYNGEE. Trimming stripped 3 bases from V and 6 bases from J, with 7 bases between. The CDR3 nucleotides read TGTGCCAGCAGCGGGCCTAGCAATGAGCAGTTCTTC. Protein product: CASSGPSNEQFF.